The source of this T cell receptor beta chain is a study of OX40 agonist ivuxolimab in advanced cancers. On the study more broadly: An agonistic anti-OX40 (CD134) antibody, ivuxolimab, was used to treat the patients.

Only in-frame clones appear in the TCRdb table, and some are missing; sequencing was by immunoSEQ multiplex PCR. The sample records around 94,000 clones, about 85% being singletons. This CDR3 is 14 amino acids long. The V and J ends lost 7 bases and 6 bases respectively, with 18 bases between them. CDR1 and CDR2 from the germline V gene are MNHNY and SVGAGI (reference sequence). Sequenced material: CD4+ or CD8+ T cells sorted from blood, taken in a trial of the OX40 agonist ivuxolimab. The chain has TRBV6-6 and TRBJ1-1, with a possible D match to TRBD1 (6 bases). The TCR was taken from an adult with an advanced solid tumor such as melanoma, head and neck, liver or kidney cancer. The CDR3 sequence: CASNLLPGVPEAFF. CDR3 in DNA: TGTGCCAGCAACTTACTGCCAGGGGTCCCTGAAGCTTTCTTT.